The source of this T cell receptor beta chain is a study of cytomegalovirus exposure and HLA in healthy donors. Findings and limits, study-wide: Clonal expansion, a later analysis showed, was greater in HLA-associated TCR beta chains than in equally common others.

This PCR relied on a set of 60 Vbeta primers and 13 Jbeta primers. Produced via immunoSEQ multiplex PCR; TCRdb's table is partial and in-frame only. This sample's table has around 210,000 clones. Worth noting for this clone: As yet, its antigen is unknown.

This CDR3 is built from 15 residues. With V trimmed by 3 bases and J by 5 bases, 3 bases remained unmatched. In germline, CDR1 is MNHEY, CDR2 SMNVEV (reference sequence). This clonotype was sampled from a girl aged 2 to 10 in good health and CMV-seropositive. Sequenced sample: PBMCs. J is TRBJ2-2 and V is TRBV27, with TRBD2 matching over 10 bases. CDR3 in amino acids: CASSFLAGATGELFF. The CDR3, as DNA: TGTGCCAGCAGTTTCCTAGCGGGAGCGACCGGGGAGCTGTTTTTT.